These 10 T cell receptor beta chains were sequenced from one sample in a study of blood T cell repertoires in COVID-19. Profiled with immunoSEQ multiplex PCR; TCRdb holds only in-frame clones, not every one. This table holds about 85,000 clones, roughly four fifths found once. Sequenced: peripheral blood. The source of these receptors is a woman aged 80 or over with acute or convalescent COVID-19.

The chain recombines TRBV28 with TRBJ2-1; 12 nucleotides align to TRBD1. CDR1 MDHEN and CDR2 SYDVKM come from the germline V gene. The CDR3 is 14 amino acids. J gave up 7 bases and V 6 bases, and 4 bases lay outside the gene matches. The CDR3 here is CASRPGQGANEQFF. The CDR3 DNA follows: TGTGCCAGCAGGCCGGGACAGGGGGCAAATGAGCAGTTCTTC.

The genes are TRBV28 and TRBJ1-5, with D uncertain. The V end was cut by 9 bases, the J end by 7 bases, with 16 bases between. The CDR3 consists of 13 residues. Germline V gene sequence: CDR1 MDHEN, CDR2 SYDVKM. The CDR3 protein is CASSRGPGQPQHF. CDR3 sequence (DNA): TGTGCCAGTAGCCGCGGGCCGGGACAGCCCCAGCATTTT.

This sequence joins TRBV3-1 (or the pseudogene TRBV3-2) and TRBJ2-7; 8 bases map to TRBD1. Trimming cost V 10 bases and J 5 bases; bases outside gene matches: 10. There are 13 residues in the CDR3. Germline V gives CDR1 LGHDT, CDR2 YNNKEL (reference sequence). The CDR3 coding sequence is TGTGCCACCCAGTTGGCAGGGGGCGACGAGCAGTACTTC. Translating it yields CATQLAGGDEQYF.

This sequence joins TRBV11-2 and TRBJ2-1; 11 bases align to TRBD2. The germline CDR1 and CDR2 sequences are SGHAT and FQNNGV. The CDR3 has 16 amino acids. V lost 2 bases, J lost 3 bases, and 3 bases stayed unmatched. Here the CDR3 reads CASSLIGLAGYNEQFF. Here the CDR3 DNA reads TGTGCCAGCAGCTTAATAGGACTAGCGGGCTACAATGAGCAGTTCTTC.

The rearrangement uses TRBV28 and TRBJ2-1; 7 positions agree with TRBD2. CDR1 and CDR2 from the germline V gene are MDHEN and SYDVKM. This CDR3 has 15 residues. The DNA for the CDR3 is TGTGCTTCTGACCGACCAGGGAGGGTGGGCAATGAGCAGTTCTTC. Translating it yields CASDRPGRVGNEQFF.

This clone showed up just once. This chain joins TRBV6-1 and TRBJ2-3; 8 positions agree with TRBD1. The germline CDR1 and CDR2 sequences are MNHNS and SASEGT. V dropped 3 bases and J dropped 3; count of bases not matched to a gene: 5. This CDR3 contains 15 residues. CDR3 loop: CASSEDRVITDTQYF. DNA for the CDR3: TGTGCCAGCAGTGAGGACAGGGTAATAACAGATACGCAGTATTTT.

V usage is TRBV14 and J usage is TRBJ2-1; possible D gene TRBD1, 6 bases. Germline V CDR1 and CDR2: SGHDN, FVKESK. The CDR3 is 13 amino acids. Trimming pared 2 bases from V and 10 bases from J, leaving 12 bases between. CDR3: CASSQITGSEQFF. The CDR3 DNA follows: TGTGCCAGCAGCCAAATAACAGGGAGCGAGCAGTTCTTC. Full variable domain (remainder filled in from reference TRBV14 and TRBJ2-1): EAGVTQFPSHSVIEKGQTVTLRCDPISGHDNLYWYRRVMGKEIKFLLHFVKESKQDESGMPNNRFLAERTGGTYSTLKVQPAELEDSGVYFCASSQITGSEQFFGPGTRLTVL.

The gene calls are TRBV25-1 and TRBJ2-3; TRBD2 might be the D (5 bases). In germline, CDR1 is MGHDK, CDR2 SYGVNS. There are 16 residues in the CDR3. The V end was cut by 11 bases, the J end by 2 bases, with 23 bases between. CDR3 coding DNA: TGTGCCGGATTTAGGAGGACCGAAGGGATCACAGATACGCAGTATTTT. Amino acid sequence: CAGFRRTEGITDTQYF.

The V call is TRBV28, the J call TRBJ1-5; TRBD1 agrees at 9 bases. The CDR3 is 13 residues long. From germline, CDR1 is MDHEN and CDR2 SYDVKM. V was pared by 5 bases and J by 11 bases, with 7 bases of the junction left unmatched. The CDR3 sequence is CASSEGQGVAQHF. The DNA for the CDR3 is TGTGCCAGCAGTGAGGGACAGGGAGTAGCCCAGCATTTT.

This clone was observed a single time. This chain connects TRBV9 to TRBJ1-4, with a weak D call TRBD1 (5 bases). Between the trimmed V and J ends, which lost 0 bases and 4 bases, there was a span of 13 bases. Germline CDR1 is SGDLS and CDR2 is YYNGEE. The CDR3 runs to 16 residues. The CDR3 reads CASSVVGGGVNEKLFF. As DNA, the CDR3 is TGTGCCAGCAGCGTAGTCGGGGGAGGGGTTAATGAAAAACTGTTTTTT.